Listed below are T cell receptor beta chains from one sample, sequenced in a study of T cell repertoires in cytomegalovirus infection. From the reads, TCRdb called clonotypes with MiXCR, one entry per CDR3 protein. The sample includes 150,000 to 180,000 distinct CDR3 sequences, about a quarter of them seen just once. The sequencing sample was made of PBMCs. The receptor source for this set is a human donor in good health (CMV status not recorded). Some clones in this sample may be carry-over from other donors' samples. Both conserved end residues are part of each CDR3. A D gene is named only where the DNA matches it firmly. Only some rows state a clone size, as once, few, many or a class for expanded clones.

clone_size: many; j_call: TRBJ1-1; d_call: -; v_call: TRBV7-8; cdr3_nt: TGTGCCAGCAGCTTGGCAGGGAACACCCGGAACACTGAAGCTTTCTTT; cdr3_aa: CASSLAGNTRNTEAFF
clone_size: few; j_call: TRBJ2-1; d_call: -; v_call: TRBV24-1; cdr3_nt: TGTGCCACGAGGCCGGGGGCCGCAGGGGGTGAGCAGTTCTTC; cdr3_aa: CATRPGAAGGEQFF
clone_size: many; j_call: TRBJ2-1; d_call: -; v_call: TRBV5-6; cdr3_nt: TGTGCCAGCAGCTGGTCAGGGGCTGCCTACAATGAGCAGTTCTTC; cdr3_aa: CASSWSGAAYNEQFF
clone_size: -; j_call: TRBJ2-7; d_call: -; v_call: TRBV15; cdr3_nt: TGTGCCACCAGCAGTCCTGGCAATTCACTCTCCTACGAGCAGTACTTC; cdr3_aa: CATSSPGNSLSYEQYF
clone_size: few; j_call: TRBJ2-1; d_call: TRBD2; v_call: TRBV9; cdr3_nt: TGTGCCAGCAGCCCCGGGACTAGTTATGAGCAGTTCTTC; cdr3_aa: CASSPGTSYEQFF
clone_size: few; j_call: TRBJ2-3; d_call: -; v_call: TRBV5-1; cdr3_nt: TGCGCCAGCAGCTTGCTGGCGGCTGATATTCCAGATACGCAGTATTTT; cdr3_aa: CASSLLAADIPDTQYF
clone_size: many; j_call: TRBJ2-5; d_call: TRBD1; v_call: TRBV6-5; cdr3_nt: TGTGCCAGCACCGAACTAAGGGGGCGAGGGAAGGAGACCCAGTACTTC; cdr3_aa: CASTELRGRGKETQYF
clone_size: -; j_call: TRBJ1-1; d_call: -; v_call: TRBV6-5; cdr3_nt: TGTGCCAGCAGATCGGCACGGCAGTTGAGCACTGAAGCTTTCTTT; cdr3_aa: CASRSARQLSTEAFF
clone_size: few; j_call: TRBJ2-1; d_call: -; v_call: TRBV10-3; cdr3_nt: TGTGCCATCAGTCCCCCGGGGACCGCCTACAATGAGCAGTTCTTC; cdr3_aa: CAISPPGTAYNEQFF
clone_size: many; j_call: TRBJ1-5; d_call: -; v_call: TRBV7-2; cdr3_nt: TGTGCCAGCAGCTCAACAACCACAGGGATTAGGGATCAGCCCCAGCATTTT; cdr3_aa: CASSSTTTGIRDQPQHF
clone_size: -; j_call: TRBJ2-1; d_call: TRBD2; v_call: TRBV19; cdr3_nt: TGTGCCAGTAGTATCCCGAGCGGGGGGGCCTACAATGAGCAGTTCTTC; cdr3_aa: CASSIPSGGAYNEQFF
clone_size: -; j_call: TRBJ2-7; d_call: TRBD1; v_call: TRBV4-3; cdr3_nt: TGCGACAGCAGCCAAGAAAGGGGGCTAGGCGAGCAGTACTTC; cdr3_aa: CDSSQERGLGEQYF
clone_size: -; j_call: TRBJ1-1; d_call: -; v_call: TRBV7-9; cdr3_nt: TGTGCCAGCGCTGGCGGGGGCTGGGACACTGAAGCTTTCTTT; cdr3_aa: CASAGGGWDTEAFF
clone_size: once; j_call: TRBJ1-2; d_call: -; v_call: TRBV28; cdr3_nt: TGTGCCAGCAGGCGCCTCATAGGGACCAACTATGGCTACACCTTC; cdr3_aa: CASRRLIGTNYGYTF
clone_size: -; j_call: TRBJ2-3; d_call: TRBD2; v_call: TRBV7-2; cdr3_nt: TGTGCCAGCAGCTCCCGGGACTACTATCGCACAGATACGCAGTATTTT; cdr3_aa: CASSSRDYYRTDTQYF
clone_size: many; j_call: TRBJ2-3; d_call: -; v_call: TRBV28; cdr3_nt: TGTGCCAGCAGCTTCCGGGACATTGACTTCACAGATACGCAGTATTTT; cdr3_aa: CASSFRDIDFTDTQYF
clone_size: few; j_call: TRBJ2-2; d_call: -; v_call: TRBV6-5; cdr3_nt: TGTGCCAGCAGGGCCCAGATCAACGCGAACACCGGGGAGCTGTTTTTT; cdr3_aa: CASRAQINANTGELFF
clone_size: few; j_call: TRBJ1-1; d_call: -; v_call: TRBV14; cdr3_nt: TGTGCCAGCAGCCAAGTTCTGGGGGTTAACACTGAAGCTTTCTTT; cdr3_aa: CASSQVLGVNTEAFF
clone_size: few; j_call: TRBJ1-1; d_call: -; v_call: TRBV10-3; cdr3_nt: TGTGCCATCAGTACACAAGAGAACACTGAAGCTTTCTTT; cdr3_aa: CAISTQENTEAFF
clone_size: -; j_call: TRBJ2-2; d_call: TRBD2; v_call: TRBV5-5; cdr3_nt: TGTGCCAGCAGCTTGAGAACTAGCGGGACACTGAACACCGGGGAGCTGTTTTTT; cdr3_aa: CASSLRTSGTLNTGELFF
clone_size: many; j_call: TRBJ2-7; d_call: -; v_call: TRBV7-8; cdr3_nt: TGTGCCAGCAGCTTAGCAAGGGAATCCTACGAGCAGTACTTC; cdr3_aa: CASSLARESYEQYF
clone_size: -; j_call: TRBJ2-1; d_call: TRBD2; v_call: TRBV7-2; cdr3_nt: TGTGCCAGCAGCCCTATCGGGACTAGCGGGAGTGAGCAGTTCTTC; cdr3_aa: CASSPIGTSGSEQFF
clone_size: few; j_call: TRBJ2-2; d_call: -; v_call: TRBV5-4; cdr3_nt: TGTGCCAGCAGCTCCCGGGCCAGTGAGCTGTTTTTT; cdr3_aa: CASSSRASELFF
clone_size: few; j_call: TRBJ2-3; d_call: TRBD2; v_call: TRBV6-2/TRBV6-3; cdr3_nt: TGTGCCAGCAGCTGGACTAGCGGGAGGTTCGGGGATACGCAGTATTTT; cdr3_aa: CASSWTSGRFGDTQYF
clone_size: -; j_call: TRBJ2-1; d_call: -; v_call: TRBV2; cdr3_nt: TGTGCCAGCACCTTGGACGCCCTGGGTGAGCAGTTCTTC; cdr3_aa: CASTLDALGEQFF
clone_size: few; j_call: TRBJ1-3; d_call: TRBD1; v_call: TRBV29-1; cdr3_nt: TGCAGCGTTGACAATACAGGGGGCTCTGGAAACACCATATATTTT; cdr3_aa: CSVDNTGGSGNTIYF
clone_size: many; j_call: TRBJ2-5; d_call: -; v_call: TRBV7-6; cdr3_nt: TGTGCCAGCAGCTTAGGGCAAGAGACCCAGTACTTC; cdr3_aa: CASSLGQETQYF
clone_size: many; j_call: TRBJ2-3; d_call: -; v_call: TRBV7-2; cdr3_nt: TGTGCCACCCACAGGGATGGATTCACAGATACGCAGTATTTT; cdr3_aa: CATHRDGFTDTQYF
clone_size: -; j_call: TRBJ1-2; d_call: -; v_call: TRBV7-2; cdr3_nt: TGTGCCAGCAGCTTAGACGGGACCCGCTATGGCTACACCTTC; cdr3_aa: CASSLDGTRYGYTF
clone_size: -; j_call: TRBJ1-4; d_call: -; v_call: TRBV15; cdr3_nt: TGTGCCACCAGCAGAGATTCCGGTTTTGAAAAACTGTTTTTT; cdr3_aa: CATSRDSGFEKLFF
clone_size: many; j_call: TRBJ1-2; d_call: TRBD1; v_call: TRBV12-3/TRBV12-4; cdr3_nt: TGTGCCAGCAGTCCCCTGGGACAGACATATGGCTACACCTTC; cdr3_aa: CASSPLGQTYGYTF
clone_size: -; j_call: TRBJ1-2; d_call: -; v_call: TRBV11-3; cdr3_nt: TGTGCCAGCAGCTTTCCGGACGGATATGGCTACACCTTC; cdr3_aa: CASSFPDGYGYTF
clone_size: -; j_call: TRBJ1-6; d_call: TRBD1; v_call: TRBV28; cdr3_nt: TGTGCCAGCAGTGGTGGGACAGAAAATTCACCCCTCCACTTT; cdr3_aa: CASSGGTENSPLHF
clone_size: few; j_call: TRBJ2-2; d_call: -; v_call: TRBV12-3/TRBV12-4; cdr3_nt: TGTGCCAGCAGGCGTGGGACAACGAACACCGGGGAGCTGTTTTTT; cdr3_aa: CASRRGTTNTGELFF